The rows below give T cell receptor beta chains drawn from one sample of a study of blood T cell repertoires in COVID-19. Measured with immunoSEQ multiplex PCR; TCRdb has only the in-frame clones, and not every one. The sample holds about 130,000 clones, roughly 90% seen once. The material sequenced was peripheral blood. The receptors were gathered from a man between 60 and 70 years old with COVID-19, enrolled during active disease. The CDR3 runs from the conserved cysteine through the conserved F or W. D genes are given only for firm matches. The size entry is marked missing in some rows and otherwise reads once, few, many or a size class.

j_call clone_size d_call v_call cdr3_nt cdr3_aa
TRBJ2-1 - - TRBV2 TGTGCCAGCAGTGAGGGGGAGCGGGCTAATGAGCAGTTCTTC CASSEGERANEQFF
TRBJ2-5 once TRBD1 TRBV28 TGTGCCAGCACCTCCGTCGGGACAGGGAACAAAGAGACCCAGTACTTC CASTSVGTGNKETQYF
TRBJ1-5 - TRBD1 TRBV3-1/TRBV3-2 TGTGCCAGCAGCCAAGGGACAGGGCGAAGGAATCAGCCCCAGCATTTT CASSQGTGRRNQPQHF
TRBJ1-1 - - TRBV6-4 TGTGCCAGCAGCCCCTCGGTGAACACTGAAGCTTTCTTT CASSPSVNTEAFF
TRBJ2-7 - - TRBV28 TGTGCCAGCAGTTTAGCGGGCCGTGGGTACGAGCAGTACTTC CASSLAGRGYEQYF
TRBJ2-7 - TRBD1 TRBV10-3 TGTGCCATCAGTGCCGGGACAGGGGGCACAGAGTACTTC CAISAGTGGTEYF
TRBJ2-7 - TRBD1 TRBV18 TGTGCCAGCTCACCATCGGGACAGGAAGACGAGCAGTACTTC CASSPSGQEDEQYF
TRBJ2-7 - - TRBV7-2 TGTGCCAGCAGCTTAGATTGGGGCGCGGACGAGCAGTACTTC CASSLDWGADEQYF
TRBJ1-1 - - TRBV21-1 TGTGCCAGTCCGGGACAGGGGCCAGGGGTCACTGAAGCTTTCTTT CASPGQGPGVTEAFF
TRBJ1-6 - - TRBV7-9 TGTGCCAGCAGTTCTAGGAGGGAGACACCCCTCCACTTT CASSSRRETPLHF
TRBJ2-3 few - TRBV6-6 TGTGCCAGCAGTTACTCGCCTGGACACTCAGATACGCAGTATTTT CASSYSPGHSDTQYF
TRBJ1-5 - - TRBV15 TGTGCCACCAGCAGAGATCTGGGTCCAGGGGTCAATCAGCCCCAGCATTTT CATSRDLGPGVNQPQHF
TRBJ1-6 - - TRBV7-9 TGTGCCAGCGCCATCGGACTGCCTAGTTCACCCCTCCACTTT CASAIGLPSSPLHF
TRBJ2-3 - - TRBV19 TGTGCTCGACGACCCGGGATTGAGTTCACAGATACGCAGTATTTT CARRPGIEFTDTQYF
TRBJ1-5 few TRBD1 TRBV7-2 TGTGCCAGCAGCCTGGACAGGGGAGAACGTCAGCCCCAGCATTTT CASSLDRGERQPQHF
TRBJ1-3 - - TRBV30 TGTGCCTGGAAGAGGCTGAACACCATATATTTT CAWKRLNTIYF
TRBJ2-5 - - TRBV2 TGTGCCAGCAGTGGTACGGGGCAAGAGACCCAGTACTTC CASSGTGQETQYF
TRBJ2-5 - TRBD2 TRBV3-1/TRBV3-2 TGTGCCAGCAGCCAAGATGTCGCAGCGGGACGAGAGACCCAGTACTTC CASSQDVAAGRETQYF
TRBJ2-7 - TRBD2 TRBV6-2/TRBV6-3 TGTGCCAGCAGTTACTCGCTCAGGGCGGGAGGAGTTGGCTCCTACGAGCAGTACTTC CASSYSLRAGGVGSYEQYF
TRBJ1-2 - TRBD1 TRBV29-1 TGCAGCGCGGGACAGGGCTATGGCTACACCTTC CSAGQGYGYTF
TRBJ1-1 - TRBD1 TRBV12-3/TRBV12-4 TGTGCCAGCAGTTCAGGGGGGACTGAAGCTTTCTTT CASSSGGTEAFF
TRBJ2-3 once TRBD1 TRBV6-1 TGTGCCAGCAGTGAACTTTCCGGGACAGGGAACACAGATACGCAGTATTTT CASSELSGTGNTDTQYF
TRBJ1-1 - - TRBV7-3 TGTGCCAGCTGCTCCATCCCGGGCACTGAAGCTTTCTTT CASCSIPGTEAFF
TRBJ1-3 - - TRBV11-3 TGTGCCAGCAGCTTAGGGACACTGACGGGAAACACCATATATTTT CASSLGTLTGNTIYF
TRBJ2-7 - - TRBV11-3 TGTGCCAGCAGCCTGGGGGCTCCCGAGCAGTACTTC CASSLGAPEQYF
TRBJ2-1 - TRBD1 TRBV18 TGTGCCAGCTCACCGGGACAGGGGACCTACAATGAGCAGTTCTTC CASSPGQGTYNEQFF
TRBJ1-1 - - TRBV27 TGTGCCAGCAGTTGGAGGGAGGGCACTGAAGCTTTCTTT CASSWREGTEAFF
TRBJ1-1 - - TRBV6-4 TGTGCCAGCAGTGACTTCAGGGCGAACACTGAAGCTTTCTTT CASSDFRANTEAFF
TRBJ2-1 - TRBD2 TRBV27 TGTGCCAGCAGTGGTTTAGCGGGTGTCTACAATGAGCAGTTCTTC CASSGLAGVYNEQFF
TRBJ2-2 - TRBD1 TRBV3-1/TRBV3-2 TGTGCCAGCAGCCCCATGACAGGGGGAGACGGGGAGCTGTTTTTT CASSPMTGGDGELFF
TRBJ2-5 - - TRBV4-3 TGCGCCAGCAGCCAAGATAGGGATCACCGGGGGACCCAGTACTTC CASSQDRDHRGTQYF
TRBJ2-6 - - TRBV5-1 TGCGCCAGCAGCTTGTTGGTTAGCGGTGGGGCCAACGTCCTGACTTTC CASSLLVSGGANVLTF
TRBJ2-3 - - TRBV12-3/TRBV12-4 TGTGCCAGCAGTCACCAGGGTGATACGCAGTATTTT CASSHQGDTQYF
TRBJ2-1 - TRBD2 TRBV7-9 TGTGCCAGCAGCTCTTGGGTAGGACTAGCTTACAATGAGCAGTTCTTC CASSSWVGLAYNEQFF
TRBJ2-3 once TRBD2 TRBV27 TGTGCCAGCAGTTCCCTAGGGGGACTAGCGGGAGTAACAGATACGCAGTATTTT CASSSLGGLAGVTDTQYF
TRBJ2-3 once - TRBV12-3/TRBV12-4 TGTGCCAGCAGCCCGCGGGGTACAGATACGCAGTATTTT CASSPRGTDTQYF
TRBJ1-1 - TRBD1 TRBV19 TGTGCCAGTAGTATAGATAGGAGGACAGGGGTACCGAACACTGAAGCTTTCTTT CASSIDRRTGVPNTEAFF
TRBJ2-3 - TRBD1 TRBV19 TGTGCCAGTAGTACGCGGACAGGCTTATTGTCAGATACGCAGTATTTT CASSTRTGLLSDTQYF
TRBJ2-5 - - TRBV10-2 TGCGCCAGCAGTGGATCCGGGTCTGGTAAGGAGACCCAGTACTTC CASSGSGSGKETQYF
TRBJ1-1 - - TRBV6-5 TGTGCCAGCAGTTACTCGAGGCGGGCGGGAACTGAAGCTTTCTTT CASSYSRRAGTEAFF
TRBJ1-5 - - TRBV30 TGTGCCTGGAACGCTCTGGGACACAATCAGCCCCAGCATTTT CAWNALGHNQPQHF
TRBJ1-4 - - TRBV28 TGTGCCAGCAGTTTATTTCTCTGGGAGGGGGAAAAACTGTTTTTT CASSLFLWEGEKLFF
TRBJ1-1 - - TRBV5-1 TGCGCCAGCAGACGCGGTATGAACACTGAAGCTTTCTTT CASRRGMNTEAFF